The clone carrying this T cell receptor (beta chain) was seen ten or more times. Antigen specificity is unknown. CDR1 and CDR2 (germline): MDHEN, SYDVKM. There are 16 residues in the CDR3. V lost 4 bases, J lost 4 bases, and 19 bases lay in between. A Clinical Activity Score of at least 3, a NOSPECS grade of at least 4 and a duration under 3 months were recorded in the ophthalmopathy patients. These data come from a study of T cells in Graves' hyperthyroidism and ophthalmopathy. RNA transcripts gave rise to amplified TCR beta CDR3 regions. A first-round RT-PCR of the TCR CDR3 used the HTBI primer set. TCRdb used MiXCR to reprocess the multiplex PCR reads, holding one entry per CDR3 protein. This table holds roughly 350,000 distinct CDR3 sequences, about 13% found once. The study's findings and limits: The authors' 13 V-J model separated ophthalmopathy from stable hyperthyroidism. Model output signaled ophthalmopathy a median approximately six months ahead of onset. Most clonotypes that expanded in the thyroid above 0.001 also showed up in blood.

V is TRBV28 and J is TRBJ1-1, with D maybe TRBD1 (6 bases). Source material: blood. This TCR came from a woman between 35 and 50 years old with Graves' ophthalmopathy. CDR3 bases: TGTGCCAGCAGTTCCCCGGGCCGGGGGCACAGCACTGAAGCTTTCTTT. It codes for CASSSPGRGHSTEAFF.